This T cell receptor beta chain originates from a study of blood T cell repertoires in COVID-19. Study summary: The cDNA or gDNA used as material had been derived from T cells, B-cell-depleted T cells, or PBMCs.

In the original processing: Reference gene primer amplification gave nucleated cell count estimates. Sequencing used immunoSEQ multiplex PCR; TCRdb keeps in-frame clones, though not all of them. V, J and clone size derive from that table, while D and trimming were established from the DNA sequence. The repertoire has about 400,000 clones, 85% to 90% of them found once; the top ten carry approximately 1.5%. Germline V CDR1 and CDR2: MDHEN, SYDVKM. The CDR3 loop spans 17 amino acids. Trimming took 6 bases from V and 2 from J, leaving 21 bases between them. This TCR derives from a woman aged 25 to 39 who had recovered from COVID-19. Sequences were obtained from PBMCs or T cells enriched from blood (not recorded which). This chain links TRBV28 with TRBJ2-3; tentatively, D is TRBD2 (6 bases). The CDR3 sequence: CASSPVSHGGTTDTQYF. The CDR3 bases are TGTGCCAGCAGCCCAGTGAGTCACGGGGGAACCACAGATACGCAGTATTTT.